The rows below give T cell receptor beta chains drawn from one sample of a study of graft-versus-host responses after intestinal transplantation. Data came from immunoSEQ multiplex PCR; TCRdb stores just in-frame clones and leaves some out. Altogether 100,000 to 110,000 clones are present, over 75% being singletons, with the ten largest covering more than 0.75%. These receptors have no known antigen. The specimen was unstimulated CD4+ T cells sorted from spleen or lymph node cells, collected before transplant. The receptors stem from a human donor who was the organ donor for an intestinal transplant. CDR3s include the opening cysteine and the closing phenylalanine or tryptophan. A D gene is named only where the DNA matches it firmly. Size is stated for part of the rows, as once, few or many counts, or as a class when the clone is expanded.

>NA|TRBJ2-1|NA|TRBV11-2
CASSLVDKRGHNEQFF
TGTGCCAGCAGCTTAGTTGACAAACGGGGGCACAATGAGCAGTTCTTC
>few|TRBJ2-5|NA|TRBV21-1
CARILANQETQYF
TGTGCCAGGATCCTAGCTAACCAAGAGACCCAGTACTTC
>NA|TRBJ2-4|TRBD1|TRBV10-1
CASSESTGSIQYF
TGCGCCAGCAGTGAGTCGACAGGGAGCATTCAGTACTTC
>NA|TRBJ2-5|NA|TRBV30
CAWTGMRKETQYF
TGTGCCTGGACAGGGATGAGAAAAGAGACCCAGTACTTC
>NA|TRBJ1-6|TRBD1|TRBV11-2
CASRQGDLSPLHF
TGTGCCAGCAGGCAGGGGGACCTATCACCCCTCCACTTT
>NA|TRBJ1-5|NA|TRBV7-2
CASSLARDQPQHF
TGTGCCAGCAGCTTAGCGAGGGATCAGCCCCAGCATTTT
>NA|TRBJ1-5|TRBD1|TRBV19
CASSLGQGQGDQPQHF
TGTGCCAGTAGTTTAGGTCAGGGGCAGGGGGATCAGCCCCAGCATTTT
>NA|TRBJ1-2|NA|TRBV19
CASSIPSGNYGYTF
TGTGCCAGTAGTATACCATCAGGGAACTATGGCTACACCTTC
>NA|TRBJ2-7|NA|TRBV5-6
CASGRGGSYEQYF
TGTGCCAGCGGGCGAGGAGGTTCCTACGAGCAGTACTTC
>NA|TRBJ2-3|NA|TRBV4-2
CASSQPGVADTQYF
TGTGCCAGCAGCCAACCTGGGGTGGCAGATACGCAGTATTTT
>NA|TRBJ2-7|NA|TRBV5-4
CASSSRSGASYEQYF
TGTGCCAGCAGCAGCCGATCAGGGGCCTCCTACGAGCAGTACTTC
>NA|TRBJ1-1|NA|TRBV30
CAWVGRTGTEAFF
TGTGCCTGGGTAGGCCGGACTGGCACTGAAGCTTTCTTT
>NA|TRBJ2-6|NA|TRBV5-6
CASSFRSPGANVLTF
TGTGCCAGCAGCTTTCGAAGCCCTGGGGCCAACGTCCTGACTTTC
>NA|TRBJ2-7|NA|TRBV30
CAWTIDSAASEQYF
TGTGCCTGGACCATTGACAGCGCAGCTAGCGAGCAGTACTTC
>NA|TRBJ2-5|TRBD2|TRBV11-2
CASSTGTRRQETQYF
TGTGCCAGCAGCACCGGGACTAGGAGGCAAGAGACCCAGTACTTC
>NA|TRBJ2-3|NA|TRBV6-1
CAGSSTGGTDTQYF
TGTGCCGGCTCCTCGACCGGGGGCACAGATACGCAGTATTTT
>NA|TRBJ2-6|NA|TRBV7-2
CASSARRGTSGANVLTF
TGTGCCAGCAGCGCTCGAAGGGGTACCTCTGGGGCCAACGTCCTGACTTTC
>NA|TRBJ1-5|NA|TRBV27
CASSLQGNQPQHF
TGTGCCAGCAGTTTACAAGGCAATCAGCCCCAGCATTTT
>once|TRBJ2-5|NA|TRBV10-3
CAISESTRETQYF
TGTGCCATCAGTGAGTCGACTCGGGAGACCCAGTACTTC
>NA|TRBJ2-2|NA|TRBV29-1
CSVGGRGRTGELFF
TGCAGCGTGGGGGGGCGGGGCAGGACCGGGGAGCTGTTTTTT
>NA|TRBJ1-1|NA|TRBV19
CASSRGGRENTEAFF
TGTGCCAGTAGTAGAGGAGGAAGAGAGAACACTGAAGCTTTCTTT
>NA|TRBJ1-2|NA|TRBV7-3
CASSPTSSGADGYTF
TGTGCCAGCAGCCCGACATCTTCAGGGGCCGATGGCTACACCTTC
>once|TRBJ1-2|NA|TRBV2
CASSNRLKGTGRANYGYTF
TGTGCCAGCAGTAACCGCCTTAAGGGCACAGGCCGAGCTAACTATGGCTACACCTTC
>NA|TRBJ2-3|NA|TRBV7-2
CASSLTSRGSGTDTQYF
TGTGCCAGCAGCTTAACCTCCCGGGGCTCTGGGACAGATACGCAGTATTTT
>NA|TRBJ1-2|NA|TRBV30
CAWNSRGDYGYTF
TGTGCCTGGAATTCGAGGGGAGACTATGGCTACACCTTC
>once|TRBJ1-2|NA|TRBV10-1
CASSELWDLYGYTF
TGCGCCAGCAGTGAACTCTGGGACCTCTATGGCTACACCTTC
>NA|TRBJ1-6|NA|TRBV20-1
CSARQNSPLHF
TGCAGTGCTAGACAAAATTCACCCCTCCACTTT
>NA|TRBJ2-1|NA|TRBV5-1
CASSRTEGYYEQFF
TGCGCCAGCAGCCGGACTGAGGGTTACTATGAGCAGTTCTTC